Described below is a single TCR beta chain sequence and its context. This record comes from a study of blood T cell repertoires in COVID-19. TCRdb's table, derived via immunoSEQ multiplex PCR, lists solely in-frame clones and lacks some. This sample has some 530,000 clones, with 70% to 90% found just once. The CDR3 is 15 amino acids. Germline trimming cut 7 bases from V and 6 bases from J; bases unmatched to any gene: 7. Germline V CDR1 and CDR2: ENHRY, SYGVKD. The sequenced sample consisted of PBMCs or T cells enriched from blood (not recorded which). The sequence was collected from a woman between 55 and 75 years old who had recovered from COVID-19. The J gene is TRBJ2-7, the V gene TRBV10-3, with TRBD2 identical over 15 bases. The CDR3 sequence: CAITGLAGGPGEQYF. The CDR3 DNA sequence: TGTGCCATCACTGGACTAGCGGGGGGGCCTGGCGAGCAGTACTTC.